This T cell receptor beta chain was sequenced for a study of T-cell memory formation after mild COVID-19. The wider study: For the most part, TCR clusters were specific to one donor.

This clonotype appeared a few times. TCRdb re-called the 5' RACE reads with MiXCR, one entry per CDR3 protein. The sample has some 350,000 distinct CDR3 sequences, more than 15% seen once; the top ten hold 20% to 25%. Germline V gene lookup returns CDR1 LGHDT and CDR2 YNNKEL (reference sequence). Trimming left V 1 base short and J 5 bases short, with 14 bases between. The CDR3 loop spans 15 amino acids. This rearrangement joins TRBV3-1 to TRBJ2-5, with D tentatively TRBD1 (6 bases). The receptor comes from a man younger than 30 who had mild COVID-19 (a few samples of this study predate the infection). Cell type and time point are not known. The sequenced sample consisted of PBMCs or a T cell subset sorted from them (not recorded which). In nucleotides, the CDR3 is TGTGCCAGCAGCCAAGGAACAGGGTACGGGGAGACCCAGTACTTC. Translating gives CASSQGTGYGETQYF.